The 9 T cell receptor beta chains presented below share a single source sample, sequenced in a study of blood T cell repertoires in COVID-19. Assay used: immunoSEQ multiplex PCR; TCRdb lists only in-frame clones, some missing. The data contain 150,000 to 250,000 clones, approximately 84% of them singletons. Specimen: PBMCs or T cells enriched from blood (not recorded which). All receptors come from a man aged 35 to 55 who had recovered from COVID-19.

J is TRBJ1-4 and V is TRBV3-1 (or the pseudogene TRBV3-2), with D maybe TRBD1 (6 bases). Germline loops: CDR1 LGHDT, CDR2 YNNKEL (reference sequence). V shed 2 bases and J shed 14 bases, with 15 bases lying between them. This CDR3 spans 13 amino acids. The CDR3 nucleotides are TGTGCCAGCAGCCAACGCTGGGGGCAGAAGCTGTTTTTT. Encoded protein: CASSQRWGQKLFF.

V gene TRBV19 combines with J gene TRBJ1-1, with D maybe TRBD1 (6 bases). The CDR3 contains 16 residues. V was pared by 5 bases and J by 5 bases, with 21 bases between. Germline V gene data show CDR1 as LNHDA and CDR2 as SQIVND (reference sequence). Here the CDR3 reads CASSLLGQTGRTEAFF. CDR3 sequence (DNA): TGTGCCAGTAGTCTTCTGGGACAAACAGGGCGAACTGAAGCTTTCTTT.

CDR3 residues: CASSDLAGGYEQYF. As DNA, the CDR3 is TGTGCCAGCAGTGATCTGGCAGGGGGGTACGAGCAGTACTTC. The rearrangement joins TRBV6-1 to TRBJ2-7, with D tentatively TRBD1 (7 bases). There are 14 residues in the CDR3. Deletions cut 3 bases from V and 4 bases from J, with 13 bases between. Germline-derived CDR1 and CDR2 are MNHNS and SASEGT.

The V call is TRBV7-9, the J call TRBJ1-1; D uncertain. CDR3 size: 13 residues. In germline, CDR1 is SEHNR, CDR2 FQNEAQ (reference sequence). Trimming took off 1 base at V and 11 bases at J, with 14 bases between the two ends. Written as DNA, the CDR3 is TGTGCCAGCAGCTTAGGGGCGGAGGGCGCGGCTTTCTTT. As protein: CASSLGAEGAAFF.

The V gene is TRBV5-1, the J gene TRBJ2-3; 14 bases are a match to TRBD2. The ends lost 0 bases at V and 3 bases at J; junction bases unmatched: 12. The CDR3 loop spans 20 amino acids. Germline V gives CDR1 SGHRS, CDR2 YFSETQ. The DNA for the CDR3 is TGCGCCAGCAGCTTGGAAAGTTTTCGACTAGCGGGGGGGAGGACAGATACGCAGTATTTT. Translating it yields CASSLESFRLAGGRTDTQYF.

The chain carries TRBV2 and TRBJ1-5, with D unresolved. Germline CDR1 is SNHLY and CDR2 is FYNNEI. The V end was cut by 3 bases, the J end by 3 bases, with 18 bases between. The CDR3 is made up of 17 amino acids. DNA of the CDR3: TGTGCCAGCAGTGATCCATTGAATGCAGGCACCAATCAGCCCCAGCATTTT. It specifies CASSDPLNAGTNQPQHF.

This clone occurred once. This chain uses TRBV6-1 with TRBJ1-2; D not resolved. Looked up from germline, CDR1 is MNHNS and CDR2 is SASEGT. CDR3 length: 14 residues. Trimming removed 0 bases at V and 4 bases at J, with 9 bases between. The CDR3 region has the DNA TGTGCCAGCAGTGAAGCGGGAGGATCCTATGGCTACACCTTC. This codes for CASSEAGGSYGYTF.

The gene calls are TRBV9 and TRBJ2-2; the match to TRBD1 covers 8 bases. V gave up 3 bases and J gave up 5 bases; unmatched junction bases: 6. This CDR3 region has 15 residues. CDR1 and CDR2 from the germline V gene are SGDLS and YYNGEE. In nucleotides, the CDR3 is TGTGCCAGCAGCGAAAGGACAGGGCGGACCGGGGAGCTGTTTTTT. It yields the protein CASSERTGRTGELFF.

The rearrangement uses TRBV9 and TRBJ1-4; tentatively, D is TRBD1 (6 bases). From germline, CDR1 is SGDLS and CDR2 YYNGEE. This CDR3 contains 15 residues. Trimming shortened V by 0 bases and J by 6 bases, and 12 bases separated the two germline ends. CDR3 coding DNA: TGTGCCAGCAGCGTAGCTGGGGGGGCGGATGAAAAACTGTTTTTT. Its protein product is CASSVAGGADEKLFF.